The next 24 T cell receptor beta chains were all read from a single sample in a study of blood T cell repertoires in COVID-19. This table comes from immunoSEQ multiplex PCR, and its TCRdb copy is limited to in-frame clones, with some not included. The repertoire holds fewer than 300,000 clones, with 91% as singletons. The sample comprised peripheral blood. These receptors all come from a woman in her 30s with COVID-19, enrolled during active disease.

This clone was seen just once. The genes are TRBV11-3 and TRBJ2-2; 10 bases fit TRBD1. The CDR3 extends over 16 amino acids. Germline-derived CDR1 and CDR2 are SGHNT and YENEEA. J lost 5 bases, V lost 5 bases, and 8 bases had no gene match. The CDR3 loop is CASSARQGARTGELFF. For the CDR3, the DNA is TGTGCCAGCAGCGCCCGACAGGGGGCGCGGACCGGGGAGCTGTTTTTT.

This clone came up a few times. Here the CDR3 reads CSVPRLAGGDNEQFF. Here the CDR3 DNA reads TGCAGCGTACCGAGACTAGCGGGGGGAGATAATGAGCAGTTCTTC. The genes are TRBV29-1 and TRBJ2-1; 13 nucleotides align to TRBD2. Trimming at V came to 6 bases and at J to 7 bases, leaving 9 bases not matched to a gene. Germline CDR1 reads SQVTM; CDR2 reads ANQGSEA. CDR3 length: 15 residues.

This chain joins TRBV29-1 and TRBJ2-1, with 8 bases lining up with TRBD1. CDR1 and CDR2 from the germline V gene are SQVTM and ANQGSEA. Trimming cost V 4 bases and J 9 bases; bases outside gene matches: 5. CDR3 length equals 12 residues. The CDR3 DNA reads TGCAGCGTTGTACGACAGGGGATTGAGCAGTTCTTC. Translated, it gives CSVVRQGIEQFF.

CDR3 sequence (DNA): TGCGCCAGCAGCACAGGGGCCAGCTCTGGGGCCAACGTCCTGACTTTC. It codes for CASSTGASSGANVLTF. This rearrangement joins TRBV10-2 to TRBJ2-6, with 7 bases identical to TRBD1. CDR1 and CDR2 (germline): WSHSY, SAAADI. V shed 6 bases, J shed 0 bases, and the junction held 5 bases outside the gene matches. CDR3 length: 16 amino acids.

The chain recombines TRBV19 with TRBJ1-1; 8 nucleotides align to TRBD1. Germline CDR1 LNHDA, CDR2 SQIVND (reference sequence). V gave up 8 bases and J gave up 7 bases; unmatched junction bases: 3. The CDR3 runs to 11 residues. The CDR3 loop reads CASYRGDEAFF. Here the CDR3 DNA reads TGTGCCAGTTACAGGGGGGATGAAGCTTTCTTT.

The chain recombines TRBV19 with TRBJ2-1, with 9 nucleotides matching TRBD2. CDR1 is LNHDA, CDR2 SQIVND, per germline (reference sequence). The junction had 5 bases not matched to a gene; V was cut back by 3 bases and J by 2 bases. There are 16 residues in the CDR3. CDR3 DNA sequence: TGTGCCAGTAGTATTCTTGCGGGAGGGCCCTACAATGAGCAGTTCTTC. Amino acid sequence: CASSILAGGPYNEQFF.

The sample holds one count of this clone. The chain links TRBV19 to TRBJ1-2; 8 nucleotides agree with TRBD1. The CDR3 contains 16 residues. The germline CDR1 and CDR2 sequences are LNHDA and SQIVND (reference sequence). V lost 2 bases and J lost 4; bases outside the gene matches: 9. The CDR3, as DNA: TGTGCCAGTAGTATACGGGGACAGGATAGTACCTATGGCTACACCTTC. Protein product: CASSIRGQDSTYGYTF.

The chain is built from TRBV12-5 and TRBJ2-1; D not resolved. There are 13 residues in the CDR3. Germline loops: CDR1 LGHNT, CDR2 FRNRAP. Trimming pared 5 bases from V and 6 bases from J, leaving 11 bases between. This CDR3 is CASGPITTNEQFF. As DNA, the CDR3 is TGTGCTAGTGGTCCTATCACTACCAATGAGCAGTTCTTC.

CDR3: CASSLEPGIYGYTF. CDR3 sequence (DNA): TGTGCCAGCAGCTTAGAGCCAGGGATTTATGGCTACACCTTC. This chain links TRBV7-8 with TRBJ1-2; maybe TRBD1 (5 bases). Trimming pared 1 base from V and 5 bases from J, leaving 11 bases between. This CDR3 has 14 amino acids. Germline CDR1 SGHVS, CDR2 FQNEAQ. The variable domain in full, completed from reference TRBV7-8 and TRBJ1-2, reads GAGVSQSPRYKVAKRGQDVALRCDPISGHVSLFWYQQALGQGPEFLTYFQNEAQLDKSGLPSDRFFAERPEGSVSTLKIQRTQQEDSAVYLCASSLEPGIYGYTFGSGTRLTVV.

This clone was observed a single time. This chain uses TRBV19 with TRBJ2-1, with a weak D call TRBD2 (5 bases). V was shortened by 7 bases and J by 0 bases, with 10 bases between the two germline ends. The CDR3 runs 14 residues. Germline loops: CDR1 LNHDA, CDR2 SQIVND (reference sequence). The CDR3 here is CASKEADSYNEQFF. As DNA, the CDR3 is TGTGCCAGTAAGGAGGCGGACTCCTACAATGAGCAGTTCTTC.

The chain links TRBV4-2 to TRBJ2-2; D gene uncertain. The CDR3 is 18 residues long. V lost 0 bases and J 0 bases, leaving 14 bases between the germline ends. Germline V gene sequence: CDR1 LGHNA, CDR2 YNFKEQ. CDR3 region: CASSQDDRSSANTGELFF. The CDR3 DNA sequence: TGTGCCAGCAGCCAAGACGATCGGAGTTCCGCGAACACCGGGGAGCTGTTTTTT.

This clone was counted between two and nine times. The chain recombines TRBV11-2 with TRBJ2-1; TRBD2 matches 12 bases. CDR1 is SGHAT and CDR2 is FQNNGV in the germline V gene. Trimming removed 1 base from V and 7 bases from J; junction bases left unmatched: 2. This CDR3 is 15 amino acids long. CDR3 bases: TGTGCCAGCAGCTTAGTCGGACTAGCGGGGAATGAGCAGTTCTTC. Protein product: CASSLVGLAGNEQFF.

The chain recombines TRBV7-3 with TRBJ2-3; D is unclear. V lost 4 bases and J lost 6, with 11 bases in between. The CDR3 is 13 residues long. CDR1 and CDR2 from the germline V gene are SGHTA and FQGTGA. The CDR3 here is CASSSSWADTQYF. The CDR3, as DNA: TGTGCCAGCAGCTCCTCGTGGGCCGATACGCAGTATTTT.

In nucleotides, the CDR3 is TGTGCCACCAACTACCCATACTCCTACGAGCAGTACTTC. Protein sequence: CATNYPYSYEQYF. This chain uses TRBV7-8 with TRBJ2-7; D unclear. Trimming pared 10 bases from V and 0 bases from J, leaving 13 bases between. This CDR3 is 13 amino acids long. Germline assignment: CDR1 SGHVS and CDR2 FQNEAQ.

This clone was counted once. The J gene is TRBJ1-6, the V gene TRBV2; maybe TRBD1 (6 bases). There are 15 residues in the CDR3. V was trimmed by 0 bases and J by 10 bases, leaving 13 bases between them. Per the germline V gene, CDR1 is SNHLY and CDR2 is FYNNEI. Here the CDR3 reads CASSEALRGNSPLHF. The DNA of the CDR3 is TGTGCCAGCAGTGAAGCGCTTAGGGGGAACTCACCCCTCCACTTT.

The chain is built from TRBV5-1 and TRBJ1-4; 7 bases map to TRBD1. The J segment lost 2 bases and the V segment lost 4 bases, leaving 8 bases of the junction unmatched. The CDR3 length is 16 residues. Germline CDR1 SGHRS, CDR2 YFSETQ. DNA for the CDR3: TGCGCCAGCAGCCTAACCCCGACAGGGACTAATGAAAAACTGTTTTTT. It specifies CASSLTPTGTNEKLFF.

The rearrangement links TRBV19 to TRBJ2-7, with 7 bases that match TRBD1. The ends lost 8 bases at V and 12 bases at J; junction bases unmatched: 19. CDR1 and CDR2 from the germline V gene are LNHDA and SQIVND (reference sequence). This CDR3 is 14 amino acids long. In nucleotides, the CDR3 is TGTGCCAGTCCGAGGTCGGTACAGGGGTGTAGTTGGTACTTC. It codes for CASPRSVQGCSWYF.

This clone was detected only a few times. The genes are TRBV9 and TRBJ2-1; D may be TRBD2 (5 bases). V was trimmed by 2 bases and J by 4 bases, leaving 16 bases between them. Germline V gene sequence: CDR1 SGDLS, CDR2 YYNGEE. CDR3 length: 16 residues. CDR3 region: CASSVASGTGYNEQFF. CDR3 bases: TGTGCCAGCAGCGTCGCGTCGGGAACGGGGTACAATGAGCAGTTCTTC.

The chain combines TRBV6-1 with TRBJ2-1; TRBD1 matches at 9 bases. The V gene end was trimmed by 2 bases and the J gene end by 3 bases; junction bases not matched to a gene: 5. The V gene's germline CDR1 is MNHNS and CDR2 SASEGT. The CDR3 length is 16 residues. The CDR3 sequence: CASSEWGTGYYNEQFF. CDR3 bases: TGTGCCAGCAGTGAATGGGGGACAGGGTACTACAATGAGCAGTTCTTC.

The chain couples TRBV15 to TRBJ1-5, with 8 positions matching TRBD1. Germline trimming cut 9 bases from V and 4 bases from J; bases unmatched to any gene: 8. Germline-derived CDR1 and CDR2 are LNHNV and YYDKDF (reference sequence). The CDR3 is 14 residues long. The CDR3 bases are TGTGCCACTCGGGCGCAGGGGGCGAATCAGCCCCAGCATTTT. This sequence encodes CATRAQGANQPQHF.

The V call is TRBV10-3, the J call TRBJ1-5; D perhaps matches TRBD1 (5 bases). Germline V gene lookup returns CDR1 ENHRY and CDR2 SYGVKD. V was cut by 6 bases and J by 3 bases, with 6 bases left in between. This CDR3 region has 12 residues. The CDR3 DNA reads TGTGCCATCAGCAGGGACAATCAGCCCCAGCATTTT. Protein: CAISRDNQPQHF.

This chain joins TRBV7-9 and TRBJ1-2, with D perhaps matching TRBD1 (5 bases). The germline CDR1 and CDR2 sequences are SEHNR and FQNEAQ (reference sequence). This CDR3 spans 12 amino acids. V dropped 4 bases and J dropped 5 bases, with 8 bases sitting between them. The CDR3 spells CASSSDRYGYTF. CDR3 DNA sequence: TGTGCCAGCAGCTCAGACAGATATGGCTACACCTTC.

The chain has TRBV27 and TRBJ2-7; TRBD1 agrees at 8 bases. Germline assignment: CDR1 MNHEY and CDR2 SMNVEV (reference sequence). The CDR3 totals 15 residues. The J segment lost 2 bases and the V segment lost 2 bases, leaving 5 bases of the junction unmatched. In DNA, the CDR3 is TGTGCCAGCAGTTTAAACAGGGGGTTAACCTACGAGCAGTACTTC. This sequence encodes CASSLNRGLTYEQYF.

The chain recombines TRBV27 with TRBJ2-1, with unresolved D. This CDR3 has 14 amino acids. Trimming pared 2 bases from V and 4 bases from J, leaving 9 bases between. CDR1 and CDR2 from the germline V gene are MNHEY and SMNVEV (reference sequence). The CDR3 sequence: CASSLNPDYNEQFF. The CDR3 DNA sequence: TGTGCCAGCAGTTTAAACCCAGATTACAATGAGCAGTTCTTC.